The 21 T cell receptor beta chains below all came from one sample that was sequenced in a study of Graves' ophthalmopathy and Graves' hyperthyroidism (dated by TCRdb to between 2018 and 2020). Sequencing was carried out with an Illumina HiSeq 2000. TCR beta CDR3 regions were amplified from RNA transcripts for repertoire sequencing. The first round was an RT-PCR using HTBI primers with the Qiagen OneStep RT-PCR kit, and this first round was followed by a second-round multiplex PCR, then size selection and purification. In-frame beta chains were kept once TCRdb had trimmed the public reads at Q25 with fastp and called clones with MiXCR. Every entry covers one CDR3 protein and lists the most common genes and DNA from its rows. Recorded for this sample are about 240,000 distinct CDR3 sequences; around 42% of them occurred a single time. The top ten hold about half of the sample. The sequenced material came from peripheral blood. These receptors were taken from an adult man with Graves' ophthalmopathy.

J is TRBJ2-7 and V is TRBV11-2, with D tentatively TRBD2 (5 bases). Germline CDR1 reads SGHAT; CDR2 reads FQNNGV. V lost 5 bases and J 5 bases, leaving 19 bases between the germline ends. This CDR3 region has 15 residues. The CDR3 DNA follows: TGTGCCAGCAGCGCCCGTGCTAGCTATCTTAACGAGCAGTACTTC. It specifies CASSARASYLNEQYF.

J is TRBJ1-2 and V is TRBV29-1; 9 bases are shared with TRBD1. Trimming removed 7 bases from V and 8 bases from J; junction bases left unmatched: 8. The CDR3 extends over 12 amino acids. The germline gives CDR1 SQVTM, CDR2 ANQGSEA. CDR3 amino acids: CSAAGQGGGYTF. CDR3 in DNA: TGCAGCGCCGCGGGACAGGGTGGGGGCTACACCTTC.

The chain employs TRBV12-3 or TRBV12-4 and TRBJ2-5; D not certain. The CDR3 consists of 15 residues. V lost 5 bases, J lost 1 base, and 14 bases lay in between. The CDR3 region is CASSPMEPSQETQYF. The CDR3 DNA follows: TGTGCCAGCAGTCCGATGGAACCCAGCCAAGAGACCCAGTACTTC.

This clonotype was counted only a few times. The junction departs from the called germline gene at one end, perhaps through a read error. The chain uses TRBV7-8 and TRBJ1-4, with D hard to call. CDR3 length equals 14 residues. Germline V gene lookup returns CDR1 SGHVS and CDR2 FQNEAQ. The CDR3 reads CASSLVDHNEKLFF. DNA of the CDR3: TGCGCCAGCAGCCTGGTGGACCATAATGAAAAACTGTTTTTT.

The CDR3 region has the DNA TGTGCCAGCAGCCTCCTGGGCAGGGCTAATTCACCCCTCCACTTT. Its translation is CASSLLGRANSPLHF. The chain couples TRBV9 to TRBJ1-6; the D gene is possibly TRBD1 (5 bases). Trimming took 4 bases from V and 6 from J, leaving 14 bases between them. Germline V CDR1 and CDR2: SGDLS, YYNGEE. The CDR3 runs to 15 residues. Full variable domain (rest looked up from reference TRBV9 and TRBJ1-6): DSGVTQTPKHLITATGQRVTLRCSPRSGDLSVYWYQQSLDQGLQFLIQYYNGEERAKGNILERFSAQQFPDLHSELNLSSLELGDSALYFCASSLLGRANSPLHFGNGTRLTVT.

As regards this clonotype: One junction end disagrees with the germline gene, perhaps due to a read error. The rearrangement joins TRBV10-3 to TRBJ1-5, with no clear D. This CDR3 is built from 13 residues. CDR1 ENHRY and CDR2 SYGVKD come from the germline V gene. The CDR3 bases are TGTGCCAGCAGTTCCCAGCGGGGTCCCTACGAGCATTTT. Translated: CASSSQRGPYEHF.

This clonotype was detected only a few times. V and J are TRBV5-1 and TRBJ2-7; D is unclear. V dropped 0 bases and J dropped 1 base, with 5 bases sitting between them. The germline V gene encodes CDR1 SGHRS and CDR2 YFSETQ. The CDR3 covers 13 residues. Written as DNA, the CDR3 is TGCGCCAGCAGCTTGGCCGAATCCTACGAGCAGTACTTC. Residues: CASSLAESYEQYF. Full variable domain (rest looked up from reference TRBV5-1 and TRBJ2-7): KAGVTQTPRYLIKTRGQQVTLSCSPISGHRSVSWYQQTPGQGLQFLFEYFSETQRNKGNFPGRFSGRQFSNSRSEMNVSTLELGDSALYLCASSLAESYEQYFGPGTRLTVT.

A few counts support this clonotype. This chain uses TRBV12-3 or TRBV12-4 with TRBJ2-6; D remains ambiguous. V gave up 1 base and J gave up 3 bases, with 1 base separating them. The CDR3 has 13 residues. The CDR3 here is CASSLVGANVLTF. CDR3 DNA: TGTGCCAGCAGTTTAGTTGGGGCCAACGTCCTGACTTTC.

The rearrangement joins TRBV5-1 to TRBJ1-2, with a tentative D call TRBD1 (6 bases). CDR3 length: 13 amino acids. Germline CDR1 and CDR2: SGHRS and YFSETQ. V lost 6 bases and J lost 1, with 10 bases in between. CDR3 coding DNA: TGCGCCAGCAAAAAGGGGGGTAACTATGGCTACACCTTC. Protein sequence: CASKKGGNYGYTF.

In this sample, this clonotype turned up a few times. The J gene is TRBJ1-2, the V gene TRBV10-3, with a weak D call TRBD1 (6 bases). Germline-derived CDR1 and CDR2 are ENHRY and SYGVKD. With 7 bases removed from V and 4 bases from J, the gap between germline ends came to 19 bases. CDR3 length: 15 amino acids. The CDR3 DNA reads as TGTGCCATCACCGAGGGGGGGGGTCGAGGCTATGGCTACACCTTC. This translates into CAITEGGGRGYGYTF.

In this sample, this clonotype turned up a few times. The chain joins TRBV20-1 to TRBJ2-5; D possibly uses TRBD1 or TRBD2 (5 bases each). CDR3 size: 12 residues. V lost 5 bases, J lost 4 bases, and 11 bases lay in between. Germline CDR1 DFQATT, CDR2 SNEGSKA (reference sequence). In DNA, the CDR3 is TGCAGTGCTCGTGCCGGGGCAGAGACCCAGTACTTC. The encoded protein is CSARAGAETQYF.

This clonotype was seen only once. The rearrangement joins TRBV29-1 to TRBJ2-5, with 7 nucleotides matching TRBD1. Germline V gene lookup returns CDR1 SQVTM and CDR2 ANQGSEA. The CDR3 loop spans 13 amino acids. The V segment lost 3 bases and the J segment 4 bases; nucleotides outside the gene matches: 5. CDR3 nucleotides: TGCAGCGTTGACGAGACAGGGTCAGAGACCCAGTACTTC. It yields the protein CSVDETGSETQYF.

This chain links TRBV5-4 with TRBJ2-3; a weak D match, TRBD2 (6 bases). Germline assignment: CDR1 SGHNT and CDR2 YYREEE (reference sequence). Deletions cut 0 bases from V and 0 bases from J, with 8 bases between. The length of the CDR3 is 15 residues. The CDR3 DNA reads as TGTGCCAGCAGCTTGGACGGGGGAAGCACAGATACGCAGTATTTT. Its protein product is CASSLDGGSTDTQYF.

The chain combines TRBV2 with TRBJ1-1; 8 nucleotides align to TRBD1. This CDR3 is built from 13 residues. With V trimmed by 7 bases and J by 1 base, 2 bases remained unmatched. In germline, CDR1 is SNHLY, CDR2 FYNNEI. The CDR3 is CASKGTGNTEAFF. The CDR3 DNA reads as TGTGCCAGCAAGGGGACAGGGAACACTGAAGCTTTCTTT.

This clonotype showed up just once. The genes are TRBV29-1 and TRBJ2-3; no firm D call. V shed 3 bases and J shed 2 bases, with 3 bases lying between them. This CDR3 has 11 residues. The germline V gene encodes CDR1 SQVTM and CDR2 ANQGSEA. As DNA, the CDR3 is TGCAGCGTTGACTACACAGATACGCAGTATTTT. It codes for CSVDYTDTQYF.

This chain connects TRBV2 to TRBJ2-5; D uncertain. CDR1 SNHLY and CDR2 FYNNEI come from the germline V gene. Between the trimmed V and J ends, which lost 3 bases and 1 base, there was a span of 9 bases. This CDR3 is 14 amino acids long. The chain's CDR3 is CASSEKLTQETQYF. CDR3 DNA sequence: TGTGCCAGCAGTGAGAAGTTAACCCAAGAGACCCAGTACTTC.

The count of this clonotype is one. This chain joins TRBV9 and TRBJ1-2; D may be TRBD1 (6 bases). CDR1 SGDLS and CDR2 YYNGEE come from the germline V gene. V gave up 3 bases and J gave up 4 bases, with 22 bases separating them. There are 17 residues in the CDR3. The CDR3 here is CASSAPDQQGRSYGYTF. CDR3 bases: TGTGCCAGCAGCGCACCGGATCAACAGGGAAGGTCCTATGGCTACACCTTC.

This clonotype was seen only a few times. V is TRBV20-1 and J is TRBJ2-2, with 9 bases matching TRBD2. Germline lookup yields CDR1 DFQATT and CDR2 SNEGSKA (reference sequence). V was clipped by 3 bases and J by 5 bases; unmatched bases: 1. The CDR3 loop spans 13 amino acids. CDR3 region: CSASSGRTGELFF. The CDR3 region has the DNA TGCAGTGCTAGTAGCGGGAGAACCGGGGAGCTGTTTTTT.

The rearrangement links TRBV4-1 to TRBJ2-2, with D maybe TRBD1 (5 bases). Germline-derived CDR1 and CDR2 are MGHRA and YSYEKL. This CDR3 contains 15 residues. Trimming took 1 base from V and 1 from J, leaving 7 bases between them. The CDR3 region is CASSQGGGNTGELFF. The CDR3 DNA reads TGCGCCAGCAGCCAAGGGGGCGGGAACACCGGGGAGCTGTTTTTT.

The chain recombines TRBV7-8 with TRBJ2-3; D remains ambiguous. The ends were cut back, 2 bases at V and 4 bases at J, with 7 bases in the middle. Germline CDR1 reads SGHVS; CDR2 reads FQNEAQ. The CDR3 consists of 13 residues. The CDR3 coding sequence is TGTGCCAGCAGCTTATCCGACGCAGATACGCAGTATTTT. Translation gives CASSLSDADTQYF. The whole variable domain, filled in from reference TRBV7-8 and TRBJ2-3, reads GAGVSQSPRYKVAKRGQDVALRCDPISGHVSLFWYQQALGQGPEFLTYFQNEAQLDKSGLPSDRFFAERPEGSVSTLKIQRTQQEDSAVYLCASSLSDADTQYFGPGTRLTVL.

This clonotype appeared a few times. This chain connects TRBV29-1 to TRBJ1-2; no clear D. Germline V gene sequence: CDR1 SQVTM, CDR2 ANQGSEA. V dropped 7 bases and J dropped 4 bases, with 16 bases sitting between them. The CDR3 has 13 amino acids. The CDR3 loop is CSAEGPGGYGYTF. The CDR3 DNA sequence: TGCAGCGCCGAAGGGCCAGGAGGCTATGGCTACACCTTC.